A single sample gave rise to the 10 T cell receptor beta chains below, sequenced in a study of shared clonotypes between healthy human individuals. Using immunoSEQ multiplex PCR, the repertoire was profiled, and TCRdb retains in-frame clones only, with some absent. Among about 2.2 million clones listed, 85% to 95% were seen once. It was CD45RO-negative cells, positively selected for CCR7, that made up naive CD8 cells, with terminally differentiated effector memory CD45RA+ cells excluded. The sample comprised naive CD8+ T cells from PBMCs. The receptors derive from a man younger than 35 in good health. Some clones in this sample may be carry-over from other donors' samples.

CDR3 residues: CASSLAPDREGKNIQYF. The CDR3 nucleotides read TGTGCCAGCAGCTTAGCCCCCGACAGGGAGGGGAAAAACATTCAGTACTTC. J is TRBJ2-4 and V is TRBV7-9; D might be TRBD1 or TRBD2, each matching 7 bases. Germline assignment: CDR1 SEHNR and CDR2 FQNEAQ (reference sequence). V dropped 0 bases and J dropped 4 bases, with 16 bases sitting between them. CDR3 length: 17 residues.

J is TRBJ1-4 and V is TRBV18; TRBD1 might be the D (6 bases). Germline loops: CDR1 KGHSH, CDR2 LQKENI. With 6 bases removed from V and 3 bases from J, the gap between germline ends came to 20 bases. CDR3 length: 17 residues. The CDR3 DNA reads TGTGCCAGCTCGCTGCGGACAGACGGCCCGGCTAATGAAAAACTGTTTTTT. This codes for CASSLRTDGPANEKLFF.

The rearrangement links TRBV10-2 to TRBJ2-1; 8 bases are a match to TRBD2. The CDR3 extends over 19 amino acids. Germline V CDR1 and CDR2: WSHSY, SAAADI. The V and J ends lost 0 bases and 2 bases, in that order; junction bases with no gene match: 12. Here the CDR3 reads CASSESVGGAGDTYNEQFF. The CDR3 DNA follows: TGCGCCAGCAGTGAGTCGGTAGGAGGAGCGGGAGATACCTACAATGAGCAGTTCTTC.

This chain connects TRBV19 to TRBJ2-2; no clear D gene. This CDR3 is built from 14 residues. Trimming took off 7 bases at V and 4 bases at J, with 13 bases between the two ends. Looked up from germline, CDR1 is LNHDA and CDR2 is SQIVND (reference sequence). The CDR3 is CASKEEFGTGELFF. CDR3 nucleotides: TGTGCCAGTAAAGAGGAGTTTGGCACCGGGGAGCTGTTTTTT.

This chain joins TRBV5-8 and TRBJ1-2, with 9 bases lining up with TRBD1. V trimming: 3 bases; J trimming: 3 bases; junction bases outside the gene matches: 3. Per germline, CDR1 SGHTS and CDR2 YDEGEE. The CDR3 contains 14 residues. The CDR3 DNA sequence: TGTGCCAGCAGCTGGGGACAGGGCTACTATGGCTACACCTTC. Amino acid sequence: CASSWGQGYYGYTF. The full variable domain, rest sourced from reference TRBV5-8 and TRBJ1-2, is EAGVTQSPTHLIKTRGQQATLRCSPISGHTSVYWYQQALGLGLQFLLWYDEGEERNRGNFPPRFSGRQFPNYSSELNVNALELEDSALYLCASSWGQGYYGYTFGSGTRLTVV.

In regard to this clone: The sample carries other DNA sequences with the same CDR3. V gene TRBV27 combines with J gene TRBJ2-7; D is tentatively TRBD1 or TRBD2 (5 bases each). This CDR3 has 13 residues. Trimming took 3 bases from V and 2 from J, leaving 8 bases between them. Germline V lookup: CDR1 MNHEY, CDR2 SMNVEV (reference sequence). The CDR3 coding sequence is TGTGCCAGCAGTTTTGTGGGGGCCTACGAGCAGTACTTC. Its protein product is CASSFVGAYEQYF.

The chain uses TRBV13 and TRBJ2-3; TRBD2 aligns across 8 bases. This CDR3 contains 17 residues. V lost 7 bases, J lost 3 bases, and 15 bases stayed unmatched. The germline V gene has CDR1 PRHDT and CDR2 FYEKMQ (reference sequence). The CDR3 region has the DNA TGTGCCAGCACCCCATGGCCACCGGGAGGGGTGACAGATACGCAGTATTTT. The encoded protein is CASTPWPPGGVTDTQYF.

The V call is TRBV6-5, the J call TRBJ2-7; no clear D gene. V was shortened by 6 bases and J by 2 bases, with 5 bases between the two germline ends. The CDR3 length is 11 residues. Germline-derived CDR1 and CDR2 are MNHEY and SVGAGI. CDR3 DNA: TGTGCCAGCAGGGCCGCCTACGAGCAGTACTTC. Translating it yields CASRAAYEQYF.

This sequence joins TRBV5-1 and TRBJ2-1, with 9 bases fitting TRBD2. J lost 8 bases, V lost 6 bases, and 9 bases had no gene match. The CDR3 has 14 amino acids. Germline values: CDR1 SGHRS, CDR2 YFSETQ. The CDR3 is CASTAGGWDYEQFF. CDR3 coding DNA: TGCGCCAGCACGGCGGGAGGGTGGGATTATGAGCAGTTCTTC.

V usage is TRBV7-9 and J usage is TRBJ2-1; 8 positions match TRBD2. CDR1 SEHNR and CDR2 FQNEAQ come from the germline V gene (reference sequence). The CDR3 is 16 amino acids. The ends lost 1 base at V and 9 bases at J; junction bases unmatched: 11. The CDR3, as DNA: TGTGCCAGCAGCTTAGTTCGAGGTAGCGGGATGTTTGAGCAGTTCTTC. It encodes CASSLVRGSGMFEQFF.